This TCR beta chain was found in a study of Tregs in tolerant kidney transplant recipients. About the research overall: The nonmyeloablative bone marrow transplants came from related graft donors, with transient mixed chimerism.

Details on this clone: The target antigen is unknown. The read ends 3 residues before the CDR3 terminus; that terminus is restored from the germline J gene.

Assay used: immunoSEQ multiplex PCR; TCRdb lists only in-frame clones, some missing. This listing includes around 33,000 clones. Germline CDR1 and CDR2: SGHDT and YYEEEE. This CDR3 has 14 residues. The V gene end was trimmed by 4 bases and the J gene end by 5 bases; junction bases not matched to a gene: 5. General study results and limits: The most relevant donor-specific Treg TCRbeta repertoire apparently came from expansion with activated donor B cells. In tolerant patients, donor-specific Tregs outgrew total Tregs, suggesting antigen-driven expansion.

The clonotype comes from a human donor who received a combined kidney and bone marrow transplant. Sequences were derived from CD8+ T cells from blood, sampled before the transplant. The V gene is TRBV5-6, the J gene TRBJ2-1, with 8 bases lining up with TRBD1. CDR3 amino acids: CASSTGTGNNEQFF. The sequenced part of the CDR3 DNA is TGTGCCAGCAGCACCGGGACAGGAAACAATGAG.